One sample yielded the 2 T cell receptor beta chains listed below, sequenced in a study of human T cells and chemical hapten exposure. Regarding treatment: therapeutic diphenylcyclopropenone sensitization with weekly scalp DPC. It was the library that attached unique molecular identifiers to individual cDNA molecules. TCRdb recomputed calls from the reads with MiXCR, one row per CDR3 protein. The sample records approximately 3,000 distinct CDR3 sequences, 45% to 50% being singletons. This sample comprised whole blood, obtained before DPC sensitization or 2, 6, or about 24 weeks after (not recorded which). All receptors derive from an adult with alopecia areata. Some clones in this sample may be carry-over from other donors' samples. This table probably holds off-target reads from a library built for another chain.

This clonotype has more than one count but fewer than ten. The rearrangement links TRBV7-2 to TRBJ2-3; 10 bases are shared with TRBD2. The CDR3 runs 15 residues. Germline CDR1 and CDR2: SGHTA and FQGNSA. V trimming: 5 bases; J trimming: 4 bases; junction bases outside the gene matches: 6. CDR3 amino acids: CASSVQSGGADTQYF. The CDR3 DNA reads as TGTGCCAGCAGCGTGCAGAGCGGGGGGGCAGATACGCAGTATTTT.

The V and J genes are TRBV6-5 and TRBJ2-7; TRBD2 matches at 8 bases. The CDR3 is 16 amino acids. CDR1 and CDR2 (germline): MNHEY, SVGAGI. The trim removed 5 bases at V and 2 bases at J, leaving 11 bases unmatched. CDR3 nucleotide sequence: TGTGCCAGCAGTAACCGAGGACTAGCCGTCGCCTACGAGCAGTACTTC. It codes for CASSNRGLAVAYEQYF.